This T cell receptor (beta chain) is drawn from a study of T cells in Graves' hyperthyroidism and ophthalmopathy. This CDR3 has 15 amino acids. Germline V CDR1 and CDR2: LGHDT, YNNKEL (reference sequence). Deletions cut 1 base from V and 3 bases from J, with 12 bases between. 10 ml fresh peripheral blood yielded the PBMCs. Study-wide results and limits: Among clonotypes expanded in thyroid above 0.001, most were also found in blood.

With respect to this clonotype: Its antigen is unidentified.

RNA transcripts gave rise to amplified TCR beta CDR3 regions. In the first-round RT-PCR of the TCR CDR3, the HTBI primer set was used. Each CDR3 protein is one row after TCRdb ran MiXCR on the multiplex PCR reads. The repertoire holds under 400,000 distinct CDR3 sequences, with roughly 23% as singletons. The sequence was collected from a woman in her 50s with Graves' hyperthyroidism. The rearrangement joins TRBV3-1 to TRBJ1-2, with a possible D match to TRBD1 (5 bases). The sequenced sample consisted of blood. This CDR3 is CASSQGPGPDYGYTF. The DNA of the CDR3 is TGTGCCAGCAGCCAAGGCCCGGGGCCCGACTATGGCTACACCTTC.